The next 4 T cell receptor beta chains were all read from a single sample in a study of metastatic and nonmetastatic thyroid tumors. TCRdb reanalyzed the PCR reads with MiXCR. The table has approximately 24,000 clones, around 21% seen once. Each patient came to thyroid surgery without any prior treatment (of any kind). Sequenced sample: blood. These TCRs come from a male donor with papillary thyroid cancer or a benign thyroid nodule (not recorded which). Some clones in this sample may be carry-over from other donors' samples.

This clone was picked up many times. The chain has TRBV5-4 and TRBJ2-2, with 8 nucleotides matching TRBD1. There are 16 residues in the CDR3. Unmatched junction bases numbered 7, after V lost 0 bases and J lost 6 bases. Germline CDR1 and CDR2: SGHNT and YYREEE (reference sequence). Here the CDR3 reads CASSLEVDRESGELFF. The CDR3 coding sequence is TGTGCCAGCAGCTTGGAGGTGGACAGGGAGTCCGGGGAGCTGTTTTTT.

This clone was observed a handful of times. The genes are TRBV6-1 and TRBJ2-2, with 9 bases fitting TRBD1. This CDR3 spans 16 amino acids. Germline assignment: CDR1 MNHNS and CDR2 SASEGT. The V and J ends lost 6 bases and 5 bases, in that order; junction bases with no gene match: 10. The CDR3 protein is CASRHTGQGVTGELFF. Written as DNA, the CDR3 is TGTGCCAGCAGACACACGGGACAGGGTGTTACCGGGGAGCTGTTTTTT.

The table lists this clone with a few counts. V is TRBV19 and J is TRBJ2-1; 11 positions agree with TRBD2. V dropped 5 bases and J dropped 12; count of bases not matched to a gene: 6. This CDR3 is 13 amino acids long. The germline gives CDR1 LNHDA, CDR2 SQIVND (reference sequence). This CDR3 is CASSHGTSGAQFF. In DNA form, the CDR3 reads TGTGCCAGTAGTCATGGGACTAGCGGTGCGCAGTTCTTC. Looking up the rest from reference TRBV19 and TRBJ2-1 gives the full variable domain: DGGITQSPKYLFRKEGQNVTLSCEQNLNHDAMYWYRQDPGQGLRLIYYSQIVNDFQKGDIAEGYSVSREKKESFPLTVTSAQKNPTAFYLCASSHGTSGAQFFGPGTRLTVL.

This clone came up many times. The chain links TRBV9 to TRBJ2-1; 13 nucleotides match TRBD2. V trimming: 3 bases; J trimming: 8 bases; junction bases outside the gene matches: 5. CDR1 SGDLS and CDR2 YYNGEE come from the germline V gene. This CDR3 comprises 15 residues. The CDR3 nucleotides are TGTGCCAGCAGCGCTGGGACTAGCGGGATCGATGAGCAGTTCTTC. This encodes CASSAGTSGIDEQFF.